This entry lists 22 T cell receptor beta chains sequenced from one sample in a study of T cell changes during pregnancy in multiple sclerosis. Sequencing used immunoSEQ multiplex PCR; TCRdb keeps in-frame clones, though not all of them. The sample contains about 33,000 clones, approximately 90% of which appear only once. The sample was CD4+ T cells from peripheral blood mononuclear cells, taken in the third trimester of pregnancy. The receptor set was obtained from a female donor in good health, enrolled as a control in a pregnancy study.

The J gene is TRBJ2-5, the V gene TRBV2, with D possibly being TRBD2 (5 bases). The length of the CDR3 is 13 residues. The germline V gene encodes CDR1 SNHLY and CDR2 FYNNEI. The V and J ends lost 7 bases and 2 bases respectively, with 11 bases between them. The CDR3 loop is CASTPGEQETQYF. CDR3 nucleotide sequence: TGTGCCAGCACCCCTGGGGAGCAAGAGACCCAGTACTTC.

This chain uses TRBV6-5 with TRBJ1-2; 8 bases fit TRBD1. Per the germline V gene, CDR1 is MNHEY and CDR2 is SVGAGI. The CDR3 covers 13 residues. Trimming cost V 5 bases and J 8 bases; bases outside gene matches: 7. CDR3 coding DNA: TGTGCCAGCAGTACCAACAGGGGGACCGGCTACACCTTC. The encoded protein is CASSTNRGTGYTF.

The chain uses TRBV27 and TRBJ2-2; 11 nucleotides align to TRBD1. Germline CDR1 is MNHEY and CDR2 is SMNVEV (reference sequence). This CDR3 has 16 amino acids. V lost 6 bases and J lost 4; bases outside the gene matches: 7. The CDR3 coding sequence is TGTGCCAGCAGGATCCCCGGGACAGGGGGCACCGGGGAGCTGTTTTTT. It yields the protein CASRIPGTGGTGELFF.

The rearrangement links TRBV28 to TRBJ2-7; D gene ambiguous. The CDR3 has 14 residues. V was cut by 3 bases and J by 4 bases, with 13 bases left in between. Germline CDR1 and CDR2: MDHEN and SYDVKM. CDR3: CASSFRVEAYEQYF. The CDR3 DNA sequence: TGTGCCAGCAGTTTTCGGGTAGAGGCGTACGAGCAGTACTTC.

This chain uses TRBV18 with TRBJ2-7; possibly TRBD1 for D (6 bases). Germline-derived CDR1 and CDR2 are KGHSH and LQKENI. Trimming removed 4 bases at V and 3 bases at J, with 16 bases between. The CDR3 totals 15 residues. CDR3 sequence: CASSLGQPSLYEQYF. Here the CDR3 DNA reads TGTGCCAGCTCACTAGGACAGCCCTCTCTCTACGAGCAGTACTTC.

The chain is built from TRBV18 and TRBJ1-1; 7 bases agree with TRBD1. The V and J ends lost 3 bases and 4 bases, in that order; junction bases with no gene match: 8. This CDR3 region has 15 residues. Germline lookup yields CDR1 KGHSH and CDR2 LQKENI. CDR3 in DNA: TGTGCCAGCTCACCTAGGACAGGTTTGTTCACTGAAGCTTTCTTT. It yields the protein CASSPRTGLFTEAFF.

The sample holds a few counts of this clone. CDR3 loop: CAWSDTASPLHF. DNA of the CDR3: TGTGCCTGGAGCGACACAGCTTCACCCCTCCACTTT. The rearrangement joins TRBV30 to TRBJ1-6; D is unclear. The CDR3 loop spans 12 amino acids. Germline values: CDR1 GTSNPN, CDR2 SVGIG (reference sequence). V shed 3 bases and J shed 9 bases, with 9 bases lying between them.

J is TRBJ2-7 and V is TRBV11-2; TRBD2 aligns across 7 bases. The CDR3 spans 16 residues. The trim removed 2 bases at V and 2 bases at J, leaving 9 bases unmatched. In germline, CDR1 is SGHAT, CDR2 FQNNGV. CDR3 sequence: CASSLWDYPQPYEQYF. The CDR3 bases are TGTGCCAGCAGCTTATGGGACTACCCTCAACCCTACGAGCAGTACTTC.

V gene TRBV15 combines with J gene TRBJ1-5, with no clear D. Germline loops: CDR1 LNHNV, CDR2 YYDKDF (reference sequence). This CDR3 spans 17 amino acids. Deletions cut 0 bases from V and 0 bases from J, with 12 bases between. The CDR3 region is CATSRDYGQYSNQPQHF. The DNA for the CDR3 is TGTGCCACCAGCAGAGATTATGGGCAGTATAGCAATCAGCCCCAGCATTTT.

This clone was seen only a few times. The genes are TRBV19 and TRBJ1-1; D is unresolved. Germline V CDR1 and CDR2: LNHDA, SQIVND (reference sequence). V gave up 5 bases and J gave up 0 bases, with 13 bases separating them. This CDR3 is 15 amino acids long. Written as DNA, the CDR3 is TGTGCCAGTAGTGAGGGCGCTCGATTGAACACTGAAGCTTTCTTT. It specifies CASSEGARLNTEAFF.

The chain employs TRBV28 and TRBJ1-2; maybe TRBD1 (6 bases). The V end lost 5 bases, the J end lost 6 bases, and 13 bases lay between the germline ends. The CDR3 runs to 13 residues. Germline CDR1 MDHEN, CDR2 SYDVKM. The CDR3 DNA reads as TGTGCCAGCAGTCTCCGGGGGGCAAATGGCTACACCTTC. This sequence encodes CASSLRGANGYTF.

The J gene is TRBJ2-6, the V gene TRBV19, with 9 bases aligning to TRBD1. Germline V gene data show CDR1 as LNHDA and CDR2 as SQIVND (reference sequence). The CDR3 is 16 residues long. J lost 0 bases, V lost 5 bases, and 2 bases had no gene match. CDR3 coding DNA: TGTGCCAGTAGTCGGGACAGGGACTCTGGGGCCAACGTCCTGACTTTC. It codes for CASSRDRDSGANVLTF.

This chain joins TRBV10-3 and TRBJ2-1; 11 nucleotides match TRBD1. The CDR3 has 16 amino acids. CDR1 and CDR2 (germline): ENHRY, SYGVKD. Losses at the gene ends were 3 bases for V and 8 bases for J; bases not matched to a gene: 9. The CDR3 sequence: CAISDPGQGARDEQFF. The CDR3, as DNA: TGTGCCATCAGTGACCCCGGACAGGGGGCGAGAGATGAGCAGTTCTTC.

The CDR3 reads CASSHRIANEQFF. The DNA for the CDR3 is TGTGCCAGCAGCCATAGAATAGCTAATGAGCAGTTCTTC. The chain uses TRBV7-8 and TRBJ2-1; D is unclear. The V end lost 5 bases, the J end lost 7 bases, and 12 bases lay between the germline ends. The CDR3 covers 13 residues. The germline V gene encodes CDR1 SGHVS and CDR2 FQNEAQ.

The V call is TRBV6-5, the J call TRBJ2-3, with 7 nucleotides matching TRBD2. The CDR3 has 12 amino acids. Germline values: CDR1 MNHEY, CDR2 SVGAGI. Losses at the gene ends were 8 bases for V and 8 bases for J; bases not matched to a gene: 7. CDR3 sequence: CASRVGEGTQYF. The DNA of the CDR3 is TGTGCCAGCCGGGTTGGGGAGGGTACGCAGTATTTT.

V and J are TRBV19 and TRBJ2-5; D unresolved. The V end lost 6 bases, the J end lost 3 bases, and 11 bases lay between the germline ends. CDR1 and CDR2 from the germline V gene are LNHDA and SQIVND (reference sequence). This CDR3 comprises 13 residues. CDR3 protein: CASRSDVKETQYF. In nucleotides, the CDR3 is TGTGCCAGTAGGAGCGACGTTAAAGAGACCCAGTACTTC.

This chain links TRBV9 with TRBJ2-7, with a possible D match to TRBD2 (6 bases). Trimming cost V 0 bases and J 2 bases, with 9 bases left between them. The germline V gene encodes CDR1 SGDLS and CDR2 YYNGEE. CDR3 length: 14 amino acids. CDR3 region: CASSVGRGAYEQYF. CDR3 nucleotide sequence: TGTGCCAGCAGCGTAGGGAGGGGCGCCTACGAGCAGTACTTC.

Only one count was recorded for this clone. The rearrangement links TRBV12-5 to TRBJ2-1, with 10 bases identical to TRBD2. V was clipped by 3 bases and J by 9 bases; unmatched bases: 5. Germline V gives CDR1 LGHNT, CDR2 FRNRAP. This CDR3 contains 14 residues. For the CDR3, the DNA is TGTGCTAGTGGTTTCTTAGCGGGGGGAATTGAGCAGTTCTTC. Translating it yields CASGFLAGGIEQFF.

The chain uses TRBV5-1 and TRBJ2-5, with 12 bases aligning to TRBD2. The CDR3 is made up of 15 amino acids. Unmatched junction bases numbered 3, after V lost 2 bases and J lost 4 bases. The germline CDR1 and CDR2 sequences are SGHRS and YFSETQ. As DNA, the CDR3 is TGCGCCAGCAGCTTACTAGCGGGAGGCTCAGAGACCCAGTACTTC. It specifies CASSLLAGGSETQYF.

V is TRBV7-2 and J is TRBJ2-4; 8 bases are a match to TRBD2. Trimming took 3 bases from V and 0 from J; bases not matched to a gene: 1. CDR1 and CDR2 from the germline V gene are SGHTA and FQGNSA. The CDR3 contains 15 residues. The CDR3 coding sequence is TGTGCCAGCAGCTTGCTAGCGGGAGCCAAAAACATTCAGTACTTC. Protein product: CASSLLAGAKNIQYF.

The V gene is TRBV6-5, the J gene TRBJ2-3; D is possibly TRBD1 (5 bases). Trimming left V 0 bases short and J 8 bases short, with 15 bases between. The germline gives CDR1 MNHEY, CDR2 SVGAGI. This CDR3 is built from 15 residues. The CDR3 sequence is CASSYSSTDLSTQYF. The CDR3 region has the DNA TGTGCCAGCAGTTACTCCTCGACAGATCTGAGTACGCAGTATTTT.

The CDR3: CASSQAYTGGRNTIYF. In DNA form, the CDR3 reads TGCGCCAGCAGCCAAGCTTACACAGGGGGCCGAAACACCATATATTTT. J is TRBJ1-3 and V is TRBV4-1, with 9 bases matching TRBD1. Germline V gene lookup returns CDR1 MGHRA and CDR2 YSYEKL. The V segment lost 1 base and the J segment 5 bases; nucleotides outside the gene matches: 6. This CDR3 comprises 16 residues.